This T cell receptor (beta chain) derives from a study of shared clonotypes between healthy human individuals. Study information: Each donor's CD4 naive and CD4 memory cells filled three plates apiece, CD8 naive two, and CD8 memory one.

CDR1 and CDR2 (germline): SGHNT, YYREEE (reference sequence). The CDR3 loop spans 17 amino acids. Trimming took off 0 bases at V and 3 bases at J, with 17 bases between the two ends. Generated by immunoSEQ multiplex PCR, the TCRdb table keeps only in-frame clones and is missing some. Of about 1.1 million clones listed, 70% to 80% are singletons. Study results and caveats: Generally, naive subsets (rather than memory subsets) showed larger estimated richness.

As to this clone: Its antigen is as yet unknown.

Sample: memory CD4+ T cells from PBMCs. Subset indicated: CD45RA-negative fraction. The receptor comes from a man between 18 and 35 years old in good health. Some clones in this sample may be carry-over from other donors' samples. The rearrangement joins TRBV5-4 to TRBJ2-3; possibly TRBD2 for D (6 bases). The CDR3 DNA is TGTGCCAGCAGCTTGGGATCCCGCGGGACGGTAACAGATACGCAGTATTTT. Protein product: CASSLGSRGTVTDTQYF.